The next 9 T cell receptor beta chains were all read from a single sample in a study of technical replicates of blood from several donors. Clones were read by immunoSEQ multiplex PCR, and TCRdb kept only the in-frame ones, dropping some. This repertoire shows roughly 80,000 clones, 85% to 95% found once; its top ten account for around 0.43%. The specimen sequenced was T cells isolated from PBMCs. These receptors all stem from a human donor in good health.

The CDR3 region is CASSESDRVNGNTIYF. The CDR3 nucleotides are TGTGCCAGCAGTGAATCGGACAGGGTAAATGGAAACACCATATATTTT. V gene TRBV25-1 combines with J gene TRBJ1-3; 8 nucleotides agree with TRBD1. Per germline, CDR1 MGHDK and CDR2 SYGVNS. The CDR3 covers 16 residues. V lost 1 base and J lost 3; bases outside the gene matches: 5.

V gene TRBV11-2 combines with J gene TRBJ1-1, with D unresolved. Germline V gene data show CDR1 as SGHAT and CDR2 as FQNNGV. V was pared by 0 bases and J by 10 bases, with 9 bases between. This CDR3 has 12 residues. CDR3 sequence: CASSLDRGGAFF. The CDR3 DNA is TGTGCCAGCAGCTTAGATCGGGGAGGAGCTTTCTTT.

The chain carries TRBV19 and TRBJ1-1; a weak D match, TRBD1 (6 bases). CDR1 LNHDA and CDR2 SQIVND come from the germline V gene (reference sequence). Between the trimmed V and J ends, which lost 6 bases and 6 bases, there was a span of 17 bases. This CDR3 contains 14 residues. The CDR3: CASSLLQGEAEAFF. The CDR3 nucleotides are TGTGCCAGTAGCCTCTTACAGGGAGAAGCTGAAGCTTTCTTT.

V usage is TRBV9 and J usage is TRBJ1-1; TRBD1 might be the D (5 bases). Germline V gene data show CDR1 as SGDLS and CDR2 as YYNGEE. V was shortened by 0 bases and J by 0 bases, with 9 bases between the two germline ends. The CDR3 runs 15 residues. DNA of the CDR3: TGTGCCAGCAGCGTAGGTCACAGGATGAACACTGAAGCTTTCTTT. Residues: CASSVGHRMNTEAFF.

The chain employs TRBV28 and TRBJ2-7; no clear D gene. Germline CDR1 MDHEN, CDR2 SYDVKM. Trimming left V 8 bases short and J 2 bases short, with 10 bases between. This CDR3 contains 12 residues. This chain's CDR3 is CASGGPPYEQYF. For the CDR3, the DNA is TGTGCCAGCGGTGGGCCTCCCTACGAGCAGTACTTC.

CDR3 bases: TGTGCCAGCAGTGAAGTCGCTCTAGCGGGAGAATCCGAGCAGTACTTC. Residues: CASSEVALAGESEQYF. This sequence joins TRBV6-1 and TRBJ2-7; 10 positions match TRBD2. Per the germline V gene, CDR1 is MNHNS and CDR2 is SASEGT. This CDR3 spans 16 amino acids. The trim removed 1 base at V and 6 bases at J, leaving 9 bases unmatched.

The CDR3 loop is CASIDVSSGNTIYF. The CDR3 coding sequence is TGTGCCAGCATAGATGTGAGTTCAGGAAACACCATATATTTT. This rearrangement joins TRBV28 to TRBJ1-3; D is unresolved. The CDR3 has 14 amino acids. CDR1 is MDHEN and CDR2 is SYDVKM in the germline V gene. Trimming removed 7 bases from V and 4 bases from J, with 14 bases in between.

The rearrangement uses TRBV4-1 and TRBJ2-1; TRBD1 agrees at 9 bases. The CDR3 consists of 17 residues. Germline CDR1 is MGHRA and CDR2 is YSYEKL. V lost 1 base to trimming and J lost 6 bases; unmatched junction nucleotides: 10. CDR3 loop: CASSQGLLTGGRNEQFF. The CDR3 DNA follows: TGCGCCAGCAGCCAAGGCTTATTGACAGGGGGACGCAATGAGCAGTTCTTC.

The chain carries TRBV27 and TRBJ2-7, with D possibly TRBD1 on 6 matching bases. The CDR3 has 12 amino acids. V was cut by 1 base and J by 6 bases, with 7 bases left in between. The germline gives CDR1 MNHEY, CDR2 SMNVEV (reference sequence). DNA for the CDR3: TGTGCCAGCAGTTTATGGGGGCGCGAGCAGTACTTC. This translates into CASSLWGREQYF.